The next 26 T cell receptor beta chains were all read from a single sample in a study of OX40 agonist ivuxolimab in advanced cancers. TCRdb's copy holds only in-frame clones and misses some; the assay was immunoSEQ multiplex PCR. This sample has some 67,000 clones, with less than 85% found just once. The specimen comprised CD4+ or CD8+ T cells sorted from blood, sampled in a trial of the OX40 agonist ivuxolimab. These receptors were taken from an adult with an advanced solid tumor such as melanoma, head and neck, liver or kidney cancer.

The rearrangement uses TRBV7-2 and TRBJ2-1; 14 bases map to TRBD2. The CDR3 is made up of 15 amino acids. Looked up from germline, CDR1 is SGHTA and CDR2 is FQGNSA. V lost 5 bases and J lost 10; bases outside the gene matches: 7. In nucleotides, the CDR3 is TGTGCCAGCAGCCCCCGACTAGCGGGAGGGCCGGAGCAGTTCTTC. This gives the protein CASSPRLAGGPEQFF. The variable domain in full, completed from reference TRBV7-2 and TRBJ2-1, reads GAGVSQSPSNKVTEKGKDVELRCDPISGHTALYWYRQSLGQGLEFLIYFQGNSAPDKSGLPSDRFSAERTGGSVSTLTIQRTQQEDSAVYLCASSPRLAGGPEQFFGPGTRLTVL.

V is TRBV18 and J is TRBJ2-3; 8 nucleotides match TRBD2. The CDR3 totals 13 residues. V was pared by 6 bases and J by 4 bases, with 3 bases of the junction left unmatched. The germline V gene encodes CDR1 KGHSH and CDR2 LQKENI. CDR3 region: CASSGGDADTQYF. The CDR3 DNA reads TGTGCCAGCTCCGGGGGGGACGCAGATACGCAGTATTTT. Full variable domain (remainder filled in from reference TRBV18 and TRBJ2-3): NAGVMQNPRHLVRRRGQEARLRCSPMKGHSHVYWYRQLPEEGLKFMVYLQKENIIDESGMPKERFSAEFPKEGPSILRIQQVVRGDSAAYFCASSGGDADTQYFGPGTRLTVL.

This chain links TRBV4-1 with TRBJ2-3, with 12 nucleotides matching TRBD2. Germline trimming cut 3 bases from V and 4 bases from J; bases unmatched to any gene: 8. This CDR3 has 17 residues. CDR1 MGHRA and CDR2 YSYEKL come from the germline V gene. CDR3 DNA sequence: TGCGCCAGCAGCCATCCTTGGACTAGCGGGGATCCAGATACGCAGTATTTT. As protein: CASSHPWTSGDPDTQYF.

The gene calls are TRBV6-5 and TRBJ1-6; 9 bases are a match to TRBD1. The length of the CDR3 is 15 residues. Trimming cost V 7 bases and J 7 bases; bases outside gene matches: 8. Germline V gene lookup returns CDR1 MNHEY and CDR2 SVGAGI. CDR3 in DNA: TGTGCCAGCAAGAAGCGGGACAGGGAGAATTCACCCCTCCACTTT. Amino acid sequence: CASKKRDRENSPLHF.

This clone was observed once. This chain links TRBV6-4 with TRBJ2-7; 7 bases agree with TRBD2. V was clipped by 7 bases and J by 4 bases; unmatched bases: 13. Germline lookup yields CDR1 MRHNA and CDR2 SNTAGT. The CDR3 loop spans 15 amino acids. CDR3 DNA sequence: TGTGCCAGCACCGTATATCGGGAGGTCGTTTACGAGCAGTACTTC. Translation: CASTVYREVVYEQYF.

The chain couples TRBV7-9 to TRBJ2-3; 8 bases match TRBD2. The CDR3 sequence is 13 residues long. Trimming removed 3 bases from V and 5 bases from J; junction bases left unmatched: 1. CDR1 is SEHNR and CDR2 is FQNEAQ in the germline V gene (reference sequence). CDR3 in DNA: TGTGCCAGCAGCTTTAGCGGGGTAGATACGCAGTATTTT. Translating it yields CASSFSGVDTQYF.

Only one count was recorded for this clone. This chain connects TRBV27 to TRBJ2-7; 9 nucleotides match TRBD2. The CDR3 runs to 15 residues. Germline trimming cut 6 bases from V and 0 bases from J; bases unmatched to any gene: 6. CDR1 and CDR2 (germline): MNHEY, SMNVEV (reference sequence). This CDR3 reads CASSPLAGPSYEQYF. The CDR3 nucleotides read TGTGCCAGCAGCCCACTAGCGGGTCCCTCCTACGAGCAGTACTTC.

In DNA, the CDR3 is TGTGCCAGCAGCCAAGATCCGGCGGTGAGGCAGAAAGGCTACACCTTC. Translation gives CASSQDPAVRQKGYTF. The V call is TRBV4-2, the J call TRBJ1-2; D not resolved. CDR1 and CDR2 (germline): LGHNA, YNFKEQ. Deletions cut 0 bases from V and 8 bases from J, with 19 bases between. The CDR3 sequence is 16 residues long.

The chain carries TRBV10-1 and TRBJ2-1; D gene uncertain. V dropped 0 bases and J dropped 8 bases, with 8 bases sitting between them. Germline V gives CDR1 WNHNN, CDR2 SYGVQD (reference sequence). The CDR3 sequence is 13 residues long. CDR3 region: CASSESLSDEQFF. Here the CDR3 DNA reads TGCGCCAGCAGTGAGTCGTTAAGCGATGAGCAGTTCTTC.

The V call is TRBV7-9, the J call TRBJ1-4, with D possibly TRBD1 on 6 matching bases. V shed 2 bases and J shed 3 bases, with 13 bases lying between them. From germline, CDR1 is SEHNR and CDR2 FQNEAQ (reference sequence). The CDR3 extends over 16 amino acids. CDR3 nucleotide sequence: TGTGCCAGCAGCTTAAGAGCGGGGGCGGCTAATGAAAAACTGTTTTTT. Its protein is CASSLRAGAANEKLFF.

The chain employs TRBV5-1 and TRBJ2-3; D is unresolved. The length of the CDR3 is 15 residues. V lost 2 bases, J lost 6 bases, and 16 bases lay in between. Germline V gene lookup returns CDR1 SGHRS and CDR2 YFSETQ. The chain's CDR3 is CASSFRPSGPDTQYF. The CDR3 nucleotides read TGCGCCAGCAGCTTTAGACCGTCCGGGCCGGATACGCAGTATTTT.

This clone was observed a single time. The V call is TRBV27, the J call TRBJ1-5; unclear D gene. Germline CDR1 reads MNHEY; CDR2 reads SMNVEV (reference sequence). The length of the CDR3 is 16 residues. The V gene lost 6 bases and the J gene lost 5 bases, with 20 bases spanning the gap. The CDR3 reads CASSFLSPRGHQPQHF. CDR3 in DNA: TGTGCCAGCAGCTTCCTCAGCCCCCGAGGGCATCAGCCCCAGCATTTT.

The chain uses TRBV4-2 and TRBJ1-1; 8 positions agree with TRBD1. Germline-derived CDR1 and CDR2 are LGHNA and YNFKEQ. The CDR3 is 17 residues long. V lost 1 base and J lost 1; bases outside the gene matches: 8. The CDR3 DNA reads as TGTGCCAGCAGCCAAGCTATCTCTGGACAGGGGAACACTGAAGCTTTCTTT. Protein sequence: CASSQAISGQGNTEAFF.

The rearrangement joins TRBV4-1 to TRBJ2-5; D is possibly TRBD1 or TRBD2 (6 bases each). The CDR3 runs 15 residues. Between the trimmed V and J ends, which lost 2 bases and 4 bases, there was a span of 14 bases. Germline CDR1 reads MGHRA; CDR2 reads YSYEKL. Here the CDR3 reads CASSQNQGGGETQYF. In nucleotides, the CDR3 is TGCGCCAGCAGCCAAAATCAAGGGGGAGGAGAGACCCAGTACTTC.

The chain carries TRBV2 and TRBJ2-5; 8 nucleotides align to TRBD2. The CDR3 is made up of 15 amino acids. V trimming: 7 bases; J trimming: 7 bases; junction bases outside the gene matches: 14. In germline, CDR1 is SNHLY, CDR2 FYNNEI. The CDR3 bases are TGTGCCAGCATGGGCACAATAGCGGGGTTGGGGACCCAGTACTTC. It encodes CASMGTIAGLGTQYF. Supplemented by reference TRBV2 and TRBJ2-5, the full variable domain reads EPEVTQTPSHQVTQMGQEVILRCVPISNHLYFYWYRQILGQKVEFLVSFYNNEISEKSEIFDDQFSVERPDGSNFTLKIRSTKLEDSAMYFCASMGTIAGLGTQYFGPGTRLLVL.

The rearrangement joins TRBV5-1 to TRBJ2-1; 9 bases align to TRBD1. The J segment lost 7 bases and the V segment lost 4 bases, leaving 12 bases of the junction unmatched. Per germline, CDR1 SGHRS and CDR2 YFSETQ. The CDR3 consists of 16 residues. The CDR3: CASSRSPGQGTNEQFF. Written as DNA, the CDR3 is TGCGCCAGCAGCAGATCTCCGGGACAGGGTACGAATGAGCAGTTCTTC.

The gene calls are TRBV5-4 and TRBJ2-7; TRBD2 aligns across 10 bases. The CDR3 totals 15 residues. CDR1 and CDR2 (germline): SGHNT, YYREEE (reference sequence). V lost 3 bases and J lost 2; bases outside the gene matches: 5. CDR3 nucleotide sequence: TGTGCCAGCAGCTCTCCCGGGACTAGCGCCTACGAGCAGTACTTC. This sequence encodes CASSSPGTSAYEQYF.

The gene calls are TRBV10-3 and TRBJ2-2; either TRBD1 or TRBD2 may fit D (5 bases each). The CDR3 length is 13 residues. Germline CDR1 and CDR2: ENHRY and SYGVKD. V lost 3 bases to trimming and J lost 7 bases, with 9 bases between them. CDR3 sequence: CAISERGDGELFF. The CDR3 nucleotides read TGTGCCATCAGTGAACGAGGGGACGGGGAGCTGTTTTTT.

On this clone itself: Germline and junction disagree at one end, which may indicate a read error. The chain links TRBV9 to TRBJ2-7; D perhaps matches TRBD1 (7 bases). CDR1 is SGDLS, CDR2 YYNGEE, per germline. This CDR3 has 17 amino acids. The CDR3, as DNA: TGTGCCCGCAGCGTAGCTAGGGGGCCAGGGGATGGGGGGGAGCAGTACTTC. Amino acids: CARSVARGPGDGGEQYF.

The rearrangement joins TRBV6-1 to TRBJ2-5; 11 nucleotides agree with TRBD2. The CDR3 extends over 16 amino acids. After removal of 4 bases from V and 2 bases from J, the junction contained 6 bases not matched to a gene. Germline assignment: CDR1 MNHNS and CDR2 SASEGT. Here the CDR3 reads CASSVGLAGGQETQYF. CDR3 nucleotides: TGTGCCAGCAGTGTGGGTCTAGCGGGGGGACAAGAGACCCAGTACTTC.

The chain couples TRBV7-2 to TRBJ2-1; D unresolved. This CDR3 has 13 residues. Trimming removed 6 bases from V and 9 bases from J, with 15 bases in between. Germline-derived CDR1 and CDR2 are SGHTA and FQGNSA. CDR3: CASSKTVSGEQFF. CDR3 coding DNA: TGTGCCAGCAGTAAAACTGTCTCTGGTGAGCAGTTCTTC.

The CDR3 loop reads CASSSPDRGQVEAFF. The CDR3 DNA sequence: TGTGCCAGCAGCTCTCCGGACAGGGGACAGGTTGAAGCTTTCTTT. This rearrangement joins TRBV7-2 to TRBJ1-1, with 9 bases that match TRBD1. The CDR3 covers 15 residues. Trimming removed 4 bases from V and 7 bases from J; junction bases left unmatched: 10. Looked up from germline, CDR1 is SGHTA and CDR2 is FQGNSA.

The CDR3 coding sequence is TGTGCCAGCAGTACCCAGGGGGCGAGCACCATATATTTT. Translating it yields CASSTQGASTIYF. The chain uses TRBV28 and TRBJ1-3; 8 bases are a match to TRBD1. V shed 5 bases, J shed 9 bases, and the junction held 6 bases outside the gene matches. Germline V CDR1 and CDR2: MDHEN, SYDVKM. The length of the CDR3 is 13 residues.

This clone appeared a single time. This chain connects TRBV5-1 to TRBJ2-2, with TRBD2 identical over 10 bases. Per the germline V gene, CDR1 is SGHRS and CDR2 is YFSETQ. V dropped 4 bases and J dropped 4; count of bases not matched to a gene: 1. The CDR3 is 14 amino acids. CDR3 sequence: CASSTSGATGELFF. The DNA for the CDR3 is TGCGCCAGCAGCACTAGCGGGGCCACCGGGGAGCTGTTTTTT.

V gene TRBV30 combines with J gene TRBJ2-3; the match to TRBD2 covers 7 bases. The CDR3 is 13 residues long. Trimming at V came to 5 bases and at J to 2 bases, leaving 4 bases not matched to a gene. Germline CDR1 GTSNPN, CDR2 SVGIG (reference sequence). CDR3 loop: CAWASGNTDTQYF. DNA of the CDR3: TGTGCCTGGGCTAGCGGTAACACAGATACGCAGTATTTT.

J is TRBJ1-6 and V is TRBV19, with unresolved D. The CDR3 loop spans 15 amino acids. The germline V gene has CDR1 LNHDA and CDR2 SQIVND (reference sequence). V shed 6 bases and J shed 5 bases, with 14 bases lying between them. This CDR3 reads CASRTYDEDNSPLHF. CDR3 nucleotides: TGTGCCAGTAGGACATACGACGAAGATAATTCACCCCTCCACTTT.